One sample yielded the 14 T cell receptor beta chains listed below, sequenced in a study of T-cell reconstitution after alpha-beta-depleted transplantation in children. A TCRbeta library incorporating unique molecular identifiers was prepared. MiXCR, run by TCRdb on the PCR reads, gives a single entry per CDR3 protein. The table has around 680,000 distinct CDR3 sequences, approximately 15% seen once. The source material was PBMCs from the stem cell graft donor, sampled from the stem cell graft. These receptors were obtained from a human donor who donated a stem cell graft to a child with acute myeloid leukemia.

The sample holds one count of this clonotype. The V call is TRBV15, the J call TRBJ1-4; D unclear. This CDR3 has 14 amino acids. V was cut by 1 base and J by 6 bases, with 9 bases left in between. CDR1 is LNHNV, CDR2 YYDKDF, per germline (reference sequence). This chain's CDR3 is CATSRVLEDEKLFF. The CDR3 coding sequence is TGTGCCACCAGCAGAGTTTTAGAAGATGAAAAACTGTTTTTT.

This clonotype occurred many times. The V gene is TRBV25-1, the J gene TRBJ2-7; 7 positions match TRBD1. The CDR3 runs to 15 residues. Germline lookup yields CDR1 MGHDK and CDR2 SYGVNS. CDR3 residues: CAPAQCGGRGYEQYV. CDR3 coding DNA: TGTGCTCCAGCCCAGTGTGGAGGCAGGGGGTACGAGCAGTACGTC.

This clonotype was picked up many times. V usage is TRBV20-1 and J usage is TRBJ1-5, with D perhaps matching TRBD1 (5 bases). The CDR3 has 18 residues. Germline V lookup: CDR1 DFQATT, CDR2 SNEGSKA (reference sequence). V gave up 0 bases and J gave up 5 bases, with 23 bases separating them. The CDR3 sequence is CSARDPVPSGGGDQPQHF. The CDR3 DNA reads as TGCAGTGCTAGAGATCCCGTCCCGAGTGGGGGGGGTGATCAGCCCCAGCATTTT.

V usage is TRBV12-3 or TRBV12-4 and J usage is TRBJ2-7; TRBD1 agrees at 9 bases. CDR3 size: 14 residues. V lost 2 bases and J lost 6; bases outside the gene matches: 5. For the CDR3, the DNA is TGTGCCAGCAGTTTAAGGGGACAGGGAGGCGAGCAGTACTTC. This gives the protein CASSLRGQGGEQYF.

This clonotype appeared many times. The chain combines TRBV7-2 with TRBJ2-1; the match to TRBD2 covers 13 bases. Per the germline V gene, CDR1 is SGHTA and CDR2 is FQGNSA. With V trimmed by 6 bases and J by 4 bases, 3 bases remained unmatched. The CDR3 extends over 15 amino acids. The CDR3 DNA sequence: TGTGCCAGCAGAAGACTAGCGGGGGGATACAATGAGCAGTTCTTC. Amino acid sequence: CASRRLAGGYNEQFF.

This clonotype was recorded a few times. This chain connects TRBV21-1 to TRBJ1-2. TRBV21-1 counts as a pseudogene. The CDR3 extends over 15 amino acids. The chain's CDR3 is CASSSKRAGGPGYTF. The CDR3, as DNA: TGTGCCAGCAGCTCAAAAAGGGCGGGAGGGCCTGGCTACACCTTC.

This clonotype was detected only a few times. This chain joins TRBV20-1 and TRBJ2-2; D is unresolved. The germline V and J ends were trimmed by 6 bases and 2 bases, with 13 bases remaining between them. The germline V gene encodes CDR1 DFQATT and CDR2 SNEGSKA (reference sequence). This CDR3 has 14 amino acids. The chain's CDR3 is CSAPPDSNTGELFF. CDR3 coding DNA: TGCAGTGCCCCCCCCGACTCAAACACCGGGGAGCTGTTTTTT.

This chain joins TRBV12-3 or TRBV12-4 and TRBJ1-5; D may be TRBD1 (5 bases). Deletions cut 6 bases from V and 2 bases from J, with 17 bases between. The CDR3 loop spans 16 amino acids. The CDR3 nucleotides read TGTGCCAGCAGGCACCCAGGGCGGGGAGGCAATCAGCCCCAGCATTTT. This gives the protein CASRHPGRGGNQPQHF.

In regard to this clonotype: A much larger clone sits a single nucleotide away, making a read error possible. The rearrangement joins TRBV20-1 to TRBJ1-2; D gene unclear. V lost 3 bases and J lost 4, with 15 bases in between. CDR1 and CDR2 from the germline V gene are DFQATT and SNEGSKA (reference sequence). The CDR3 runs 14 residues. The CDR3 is CSASDSLISYGYTF. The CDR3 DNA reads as TGCAGTGCTAGTGACTCTCTAATTTCCTATGGCTACACCTTC.

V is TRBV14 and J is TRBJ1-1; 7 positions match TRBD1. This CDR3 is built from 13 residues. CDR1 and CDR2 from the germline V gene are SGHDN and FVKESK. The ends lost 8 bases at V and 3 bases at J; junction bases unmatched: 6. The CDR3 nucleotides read TGTGCCAGCGGCGAACAGGGGTACACTGAAGCTTTCTTT. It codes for CASGEQGYTEAFF.

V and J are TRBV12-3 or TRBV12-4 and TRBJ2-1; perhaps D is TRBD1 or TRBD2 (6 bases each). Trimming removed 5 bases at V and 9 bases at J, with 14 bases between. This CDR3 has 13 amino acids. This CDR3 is CASSRGGGGEQFF. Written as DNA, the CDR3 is TGTGCCAGCAGTCGGGGTGGAGGGGGTGAGCAGTTCTTC.

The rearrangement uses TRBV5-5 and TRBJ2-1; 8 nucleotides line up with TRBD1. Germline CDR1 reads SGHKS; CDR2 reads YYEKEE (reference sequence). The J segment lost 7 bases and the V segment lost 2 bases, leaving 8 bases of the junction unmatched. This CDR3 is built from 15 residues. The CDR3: CASSFRGQGNNEQFF. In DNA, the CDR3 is TGTGCCAGCAGCTTCAGGGGGCAGGGGAATAATGAGCAGTTCTTC.

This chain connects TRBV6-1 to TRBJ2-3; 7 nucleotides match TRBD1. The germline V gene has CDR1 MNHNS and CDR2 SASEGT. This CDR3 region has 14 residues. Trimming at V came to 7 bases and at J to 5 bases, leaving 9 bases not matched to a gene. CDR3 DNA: TGTGCCAGCAACCGACAGGGTGCACAAGATACGCAGTATTTT. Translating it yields CASNRQGAQDTQYF.

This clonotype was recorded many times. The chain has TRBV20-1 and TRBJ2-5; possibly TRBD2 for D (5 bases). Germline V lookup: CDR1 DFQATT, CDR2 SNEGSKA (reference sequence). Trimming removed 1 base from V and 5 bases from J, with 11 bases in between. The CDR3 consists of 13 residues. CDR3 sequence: CSARGNRGETQYF. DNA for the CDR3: TGCAGTGCTAGAGGAAACAGAGGGGAGACCCAGTACTTC.